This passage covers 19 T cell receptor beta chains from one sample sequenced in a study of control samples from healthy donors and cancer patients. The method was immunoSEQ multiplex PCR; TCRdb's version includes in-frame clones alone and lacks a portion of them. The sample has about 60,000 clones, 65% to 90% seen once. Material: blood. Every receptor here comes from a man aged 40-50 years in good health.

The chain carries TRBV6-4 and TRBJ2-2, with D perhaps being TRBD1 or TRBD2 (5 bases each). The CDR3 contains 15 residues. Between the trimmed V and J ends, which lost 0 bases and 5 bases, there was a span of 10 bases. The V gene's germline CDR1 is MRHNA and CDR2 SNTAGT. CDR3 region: CASSDSDWGTGELFF. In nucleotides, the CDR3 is TGTGCCAGCAGTGACTCGGACTGGGGGACCGGGGAGCTGTTTTTT.

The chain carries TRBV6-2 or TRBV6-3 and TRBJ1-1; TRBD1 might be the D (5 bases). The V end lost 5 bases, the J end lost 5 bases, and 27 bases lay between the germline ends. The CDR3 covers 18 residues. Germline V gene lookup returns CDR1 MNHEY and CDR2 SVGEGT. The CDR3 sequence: CASSRTRLAGPPQTEAFF. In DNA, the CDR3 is TGTGCCAGCAGTCGCACTAGACTTGCAGGGCCACCACAGACTGAAGCTTTCTTT.

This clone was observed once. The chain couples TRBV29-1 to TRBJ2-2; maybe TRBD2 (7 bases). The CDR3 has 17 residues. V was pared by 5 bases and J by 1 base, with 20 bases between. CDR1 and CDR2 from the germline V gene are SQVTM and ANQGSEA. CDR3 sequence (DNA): TGCAGCGTTCTCCCCTCGGGGGGCCCCAGGAACACCGGGGAGCTGTTTTTT. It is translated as CSVLPSGGPRNTGELFF.

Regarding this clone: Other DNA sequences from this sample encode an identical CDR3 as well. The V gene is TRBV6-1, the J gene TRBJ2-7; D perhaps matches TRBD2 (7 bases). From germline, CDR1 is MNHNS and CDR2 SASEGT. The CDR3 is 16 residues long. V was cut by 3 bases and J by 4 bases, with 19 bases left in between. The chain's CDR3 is CASSDGRDTFPYEQYF. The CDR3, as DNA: TGTGCCAGCAGTGATGGGAGGGACACTTTTCCTTACGAGCAGTACTTC.

The CDR3 DNA is TGTGCCAGCAGTGAGAGGTATGCAGGGGGACAGCCCCAGCATTTT. Its translation: CASSERYAGGQPQHF. J is TRBJ1-5 and V is TRBV2; 7 nucleotides line up with TRBD1. The CDR3 spans 15 residues. Germline V gene data show CDR1 as SNHLY and CDR2 as FYNNEI. V shed 3 bases and J 7 bases; nucleotides not matched to a gene: 9.

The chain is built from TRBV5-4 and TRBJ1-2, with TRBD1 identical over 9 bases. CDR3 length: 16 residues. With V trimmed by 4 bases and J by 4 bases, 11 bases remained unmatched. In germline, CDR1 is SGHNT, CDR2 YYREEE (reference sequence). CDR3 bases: TGTGCCAGCAGCCCGGCCCCGGGACAGGGCTCCTATGGCTACACCTTC. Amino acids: CASSPAPGQGSYGYTF.

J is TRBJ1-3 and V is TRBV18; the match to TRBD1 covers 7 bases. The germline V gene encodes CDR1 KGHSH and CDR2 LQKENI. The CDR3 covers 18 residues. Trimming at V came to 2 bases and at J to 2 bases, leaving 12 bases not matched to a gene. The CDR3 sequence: CASSPSTGQAPTGNTIYF. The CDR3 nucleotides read TGTGCCAGCTCACCAAGTACCGGACAGGCGCCAACTGGAAACACCATATATTTT.

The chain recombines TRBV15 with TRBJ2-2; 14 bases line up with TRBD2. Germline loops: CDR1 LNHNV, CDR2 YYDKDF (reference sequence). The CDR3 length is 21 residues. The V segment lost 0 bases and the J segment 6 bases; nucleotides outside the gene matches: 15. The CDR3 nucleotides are TGTGCCACCAGCAGAGATCTAGGACTAGCGGGGGGACGGCAAAGCTCCGGGGAGCTGTTTTTT. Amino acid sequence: CATSRDLGLAGGRQSSGELFF.

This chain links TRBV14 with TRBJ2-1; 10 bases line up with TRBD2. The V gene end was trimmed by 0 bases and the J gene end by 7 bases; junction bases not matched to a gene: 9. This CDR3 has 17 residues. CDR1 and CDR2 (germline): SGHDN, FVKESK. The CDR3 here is CASSQDGPTSGKNEQFF. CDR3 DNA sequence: TGTGCCAGCAGCCAAGATGGGCCTACTAGCGGGAAGAATGAGCAGTTCTTC.

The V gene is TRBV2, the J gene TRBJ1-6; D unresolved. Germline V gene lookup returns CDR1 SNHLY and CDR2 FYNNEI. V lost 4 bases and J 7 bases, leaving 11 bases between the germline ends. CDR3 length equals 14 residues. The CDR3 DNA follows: TGTGCCAGCAGTGGACCTGACGGGAATTCACCCCTCCACTTT. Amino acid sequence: CASSGPDGNSPLHF.

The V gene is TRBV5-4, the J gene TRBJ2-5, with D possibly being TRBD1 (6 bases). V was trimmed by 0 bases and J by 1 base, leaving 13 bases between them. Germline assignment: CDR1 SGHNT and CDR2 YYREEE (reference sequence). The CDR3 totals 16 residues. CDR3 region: CASSLAFRDTQETQYF. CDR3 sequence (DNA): TGTGCCAGCAGCTTGGCCTTCCGGGACACCCAAGAGACCCAGTACTTC.

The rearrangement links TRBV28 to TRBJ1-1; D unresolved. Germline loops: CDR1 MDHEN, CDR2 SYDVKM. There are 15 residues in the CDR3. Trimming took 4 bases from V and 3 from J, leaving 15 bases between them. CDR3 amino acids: CASSSQTRVDTEAFF. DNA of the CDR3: TGTGCCAGCAGTTCACAGACGAGGGTCGACACTGAAGCTTTCTTT.

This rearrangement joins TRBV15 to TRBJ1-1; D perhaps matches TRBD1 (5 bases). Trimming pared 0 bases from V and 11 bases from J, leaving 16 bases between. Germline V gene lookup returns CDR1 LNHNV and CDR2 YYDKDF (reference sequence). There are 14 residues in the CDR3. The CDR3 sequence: CATSRDRRDPEAFF. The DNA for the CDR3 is TGTGCCACCAGCAGAGATAGGAGGGACCCGGAGGCTTTCTTT.

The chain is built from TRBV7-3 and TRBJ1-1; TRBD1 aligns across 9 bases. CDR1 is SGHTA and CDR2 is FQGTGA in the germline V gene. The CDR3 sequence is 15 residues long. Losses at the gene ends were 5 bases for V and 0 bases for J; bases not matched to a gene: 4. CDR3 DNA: TGTGCCAGCAGCCAGGGACAGGGATTGAACACTGAAGCTTTCTTT. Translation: CASSQGQGLNTEAFF.

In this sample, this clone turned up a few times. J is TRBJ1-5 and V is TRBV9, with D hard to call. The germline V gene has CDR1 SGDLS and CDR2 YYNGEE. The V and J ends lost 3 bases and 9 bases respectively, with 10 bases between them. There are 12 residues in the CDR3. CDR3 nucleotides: TGTGCCAGCAGCGGGGAGGTTGGGCCCCAGCATTTT. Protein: CASSGEVGPQHF.

The CDR3 region has the DNA TGCGCCAGCAGCCTACCAACGAGCGATACGCAGTATTTT. It codes for CASSLPTSDTQYF. The chain uses TRBV5-1 and TRBJ2-3; D uncertain. The CDR3 covers 13 residues. V gave up 4 bases and J gave up 6 bases, with 12 bases separating them. Germline V CDR1 and CDR2: SGHRS, YFSETQ.

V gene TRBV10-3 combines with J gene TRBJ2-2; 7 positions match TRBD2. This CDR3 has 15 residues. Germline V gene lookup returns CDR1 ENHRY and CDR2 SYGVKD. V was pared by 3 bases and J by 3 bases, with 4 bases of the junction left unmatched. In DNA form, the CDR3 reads TGTGCCATCAGTGATGAGGCGGGGGACACCGGGGAGCTGTTTTTT. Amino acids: CAISDEAGDTGELFF.

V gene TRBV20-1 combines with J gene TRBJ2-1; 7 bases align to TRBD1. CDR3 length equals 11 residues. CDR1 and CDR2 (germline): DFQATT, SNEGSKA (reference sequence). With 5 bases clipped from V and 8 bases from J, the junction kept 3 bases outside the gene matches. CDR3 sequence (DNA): TGCAGTGCTCAAAGGGGGCATGAGCAGTTCTTC. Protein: CSAQRGHEQFF.

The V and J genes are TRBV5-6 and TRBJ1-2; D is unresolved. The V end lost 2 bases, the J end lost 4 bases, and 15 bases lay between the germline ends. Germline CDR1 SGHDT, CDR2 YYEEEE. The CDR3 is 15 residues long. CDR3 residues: CASSFRTAGTYGYTF. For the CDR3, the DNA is TGTGCCAGCAGCTTTCGGACCGCAGGCACCTATGGCTACACCTTC.